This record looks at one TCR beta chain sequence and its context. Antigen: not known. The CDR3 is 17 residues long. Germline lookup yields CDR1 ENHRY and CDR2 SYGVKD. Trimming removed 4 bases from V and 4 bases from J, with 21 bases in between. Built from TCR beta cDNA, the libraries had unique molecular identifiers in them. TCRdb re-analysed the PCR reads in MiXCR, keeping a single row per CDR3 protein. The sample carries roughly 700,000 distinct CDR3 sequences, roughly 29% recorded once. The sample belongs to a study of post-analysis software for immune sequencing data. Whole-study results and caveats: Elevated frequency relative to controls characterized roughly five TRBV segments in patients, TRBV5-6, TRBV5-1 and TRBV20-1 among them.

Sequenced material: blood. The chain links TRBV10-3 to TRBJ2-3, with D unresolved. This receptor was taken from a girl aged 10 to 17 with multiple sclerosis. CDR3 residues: CAISARGVNSNADTQYF. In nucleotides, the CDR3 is TGTGCCATCAGTGCCCGTGGGGTCAACTCTAACGCAGATACGCAGTATTTT.